The source of this T cell receptor beta chain is a study of regulatory T cells in long-lasting Graves disease. The wider study: Freshly diagnosed Graves' patients had used antithyroid drugs for under 3 months.

Described time point: newly diagnosed GD, antithyroid drugs for less than 3 months. There was RNA extracted from PBMCs, and the TCR library was made from it. The peripheral blood volume drawn was 8 to 9.5 milliliters, and it was collected into EDTA tubes. CDR3-region Arm-PCR and iRepertoire HTBI primers produced the TCR beta libraries. TCRdb reprocessed the multiplex PCR reads via MiXCR and lists one record per CDR3 protein. The profile covers approximately 230,000 distinct CDR3 sequences, with around 19% appearing a single time and 22% taken by the ten largest. This clonotype was seen more than once but under ten times. This clonotype originated in a female donor with Graves disease. This specimen consisted of peripheral blood mononuclear cells (PBMCs), obtained at new diagnosis, from a patient treated with antithyroid drugs.

DNA for the CDR3: TGTGCCAGCAGCGTAGCTGGACCCCAGACAGATACGCAGTATTTT. Translated: CASSVAGPQTDTQYF. The chain joins TRBV9 to TRBJ2-3; D is ambiguous. The germline gives CDR1 SGDLS, CDR2 YYNGEE. This CDR3 is 15 amino acids long. With 0 bases removed from V and 3 bases from J, the gap between germline ends came to 11 bases.